These 10 T cell receptor beta chains came from one sample sequenced in a study of regulatory T cells in long-lasting Graves disease. Described time point: persistent/refractory GD, antithyroid drugs over 5 years with positive TRAb. Following extraction of RNA from PBMCs, that RNA was used to make the TCR library. CDR3-region Arm-PCR and iRepertoire HTBI primers produced the TCR beta libraries. TCRdb passed the multiplex PCR reads through MiXCR, listing each CDR3 protein once. Among roughly 500,000 distinct CDR3 sequences, roughly 21% were seen once, and the ten largest hold around 7%. Sequencing used peripheral blood mononuclear cells (PBMCs), obtained when the disease was refractory, from a patient treated with antithyroid drugs. The receptors derive from a female donor with Graves disease.

The V call is TRBV5-1, the J call TRBJ2-3; 9 nucleotides align to TRBD2. CDR3 length: 14 amino acids. With V trimmed by 1 base and J by 3 bases, 0 bases remained unmatched. Germline V lookup: CDR1 SGHRS, CDR2 YFSETQ. In nucleotides, the CDR3 is TGCGCCAGCAGCTTGCTAGCGGGAACAGATACGCAGTATTTT. This encodes CASSLLAGTDTQYF.

The chain is built from TRBV28 and TRBJ1-2; weak D call: TRBD1 (6 bases). The V end lost 2 bases, the J end lost 4 bases, and 11 bases lay between the germline ends. CDR1 MDHEN and CDR2 SYDVKM come from the germline V gene. CDR3 length: 14 amino acids. The CDR3 region has the DNA TGTGCCAGCAGTTTAGCAGGGGATGGCTATGGCTACACCTTC. Its translation: CASSLAGDGYGYTF.

V and J are TRBV5-5 and TRBJ1-1, with 8 nucleotides matching TRBD1. V lost 4 bases, J lost 7 bases, and 6 bases stayed unmatched. The CDR3 is 13 amino acids. Germline values: CDR1 SGHKS, CDR2 YYEKEE (reference sequence). The CDR3 DNA reads TGTGCCAGCAGCCGTTTGACAGGGGATGAAGCTTTCTTT. Its protein product is CASSRLTGDEAFF.

This clonotype was seen only a few times. The chain uses TRBV6-2 or TRBV6-3 and TRBJ2-1; TRBD1 matches at 7 bases. The CDR3 has 14 residues. Germline CDR1 and CDR2: MNHEY and SVGEGT. J gave up 0 bases and V 6 bases, and 2 bases lay outside the gene matches. CDR3 nucleotides: TGTGCCAGCAGGACAGGGAGCTCCTACAATGAGCAGTTCTTC. This gives the protein CASRTGSSYNEQFF.

This clonotype was picked up many times. CDR3 sequence reads: CASSGDSGAAQYF. CDR3 nucleotide sequence: TGTGCCAGCAGTGGGGACTCAGGGGCCGCGCAGTACTTC. V usage is TRBV6-1 and J usage is TRBJ2-7; the D gene could be TRBD1 or TRBD2 (6 bases each). Trimming stripped 4 bases from V and 9 bases from J, with 16 bases between. This CDR3 region has 13 residues. Germline V gene sequence: CDR1 MNHNS, CDR2 SASEGT.

This clonotype was picked up many times. V is TRBV6-1 and J is TRBJ1-6; D gene unclear. V lost 2 bases and J 13 bases, leaving 12 bases between the germline ends. Germline V gives CDR1 MNHNS, CDR2 SASEGT. The CDR3 runs 13 residues. The CDR3: CASSETQRDPLHF. CDR3 bases: TGTGCCAGCAGTGAAACACAACGAGATCCCCTCCACTTT.

This clonotype occurred many times. The V gene is TRBV28, the J gene TRBJ1-1; 8 bases fit TRBD1. After removal of 3 bases from V and 4 bases from J, the junction contained 7 bases not matched to a gene. Germline CDR1 reads MDHEN; CDR2 reads SYDVKM. The CDR3 is 15 residues long. CDR3 in DNA: TGTGCCAGCAGTTTCGACAGGGGAGGAATCACTGAAGCTTTCTTT. Translation gives CASSFDRGGITEAFF.

This clonotype was observed at least ten times. V is TRBV20-1 and J is TRBJ2-7, with 10 nucleotides matching TRBD2. J lost 5 bases, V lost 5 bases, and 3 bases had no gene match. The length of the CDR3 is 12 residues. In germline, CDR1 is DFQATT, CDR2 SNEGSKA (reference sequence). CDR3 region: CSALAGGHEQYF. The CDR3 nucleotides read TGCAGTGCTTTAGCGGGAGGTCACGAGCAGTACTTC.

The sample holds many counts of this clonotype. The chain joins TRBV6-1 to TRBJ1-1; TRBD1 might be the D (5 bases). The germline gives CDR1 MNHNS, CDR2 SASEGT. The CDR3 loop spans 11 amino acids. V was trimmed by 5 bases and J by 7 bases, leaving 8 bases between them. The CDR3 protein is CASSRDGEAFF. CDR3 sequence (DNA): TGTGCCAGCAGTCGGGACGGTGAAGCTTTCTTT.

This clonotype was recorded at least ten times. This chain uses TRBV12-3 or TRBV12-4 with TRBJ2-7, with unresolved D. CDR3 length: 12 residues. V was clipped by 6 bases and J by 3 bases, with 9 bases between them. In nucleotides, the CDR3 is TGTGCCAGCAGCTCCGCCAACTACGAGCAGTACTTC. Translated, it gives CASSSANYEQYF.